These 19 T cell receptor beta chains came from one sample sequenced in a study of OX40 agonist ivuxolimab in advanced cancers. Assay: immunoSEQ multiplex PCR; the TCRdb copy retains only in-frame clones and omits some. The data show about 55,000 clones, 77% seen once. The sample in question was CD4+ or CD8+ T cells sorted from blood, obtained in a trial of the OX40 agonist ivuxolimab. Receptors originate from an adult with an advanced solid tumor such as melanoma, head and neck, liver or kidney cancer.

The chain carries TRBV7-8 and TRBJ2-1; 7 bases are shared with TRBD2. CDR3 length: 14 residues. Germline V gene data show CDR1 as SGHVS and CDR2 as FQNEAQ. The trim removed 2 bases at V and 10 bases at J, leaving 8 bases unmatched. CDR3 sequence (DNA): TGTGCCAGCAGCTTACAAGGACTAGATTACGAGCAGTTCTTC. It yields the protein CASSLQGLDYEQFF.

The rearrangement joins TRBV7-2 to TRBJ2-7; 11 nucleotides agree with TRBD1. The CDR3 is made up of 14 amino acids. V dropped 5 bases and J dropped 2; count of bases not matched to a gene: 2. The V gene's germline CDR1 is SGHTA and CDR2 FQGNSA. CDR3 nucleotide sequence: TGTGCCAGCAGCCGGACAGGGGGCCCCTACGAGCAGTACTTC. This codes for CASSRTGGPYEQYF.

The CDR3 sequence: CASSQVGVVGTQYF. CDR3 DNA: TGTGCCAGCAGCCAAGTGGGAGTTGTAGGTACGCAGTATTTT. The chain has TRBV14 and TRBJ2-3; tentatively, D is TRBD2 (5 bases). V was pared by 1 base and J by 8 bases, with 13 bases between. Germline V gene sequence: CDR1 SGHDN, CDR2 FVKESK. This CDR3 contains 14 residues.

The rearrangement links TRBV5-4 to TRBJ2-5; tentatively, D is TRBD1 (7 bases). Germline V gives CDR1 SGHNT, CDR2 YYREEE (reference sequence). Trimming took off 4 bases at V and 5 bases at J, with 18 bases between the two ends. The length of the CDR3 is 15 residues. CDR3 DNA sequence: TGTGCCAGCAGCACCCGGGGGACAGAGGGGGAGACCCAGTACTTC. Translating it yields CASSTRGTEGETQYF. Complete variable domain (other parts from reference TRBV5-4 and TRBJ2-5): ETGVTQSPTHLIKTRGQQVTLRCSSQSGHNTVSWYQQALGQGPQFIFQYYREEENGRGNFPPRFSGLQFPNYSSELNVNALELDDSALYLCASSTRGTEGETQYFGPGTRLLVL.

A single count supports this clone. The chain recombines TRBV2 with TRBJ1-5, with no clear D. The V end was cut by 6 bases, the J end by 0 bases, with 9 bases between. The CDR3 has 14 amino acids. Germline CDR1 and CDR2: SNHLY and FYNNEI. The CDR3 DNA reads TGTGCCAGCAGCCGTTCACGTAGCAATCAGCCCCAGCATTTT. It codes for CASSRSRSNQPQHF.

V is TRBV4-3 and J is TRBJ2-7, with unresolved D. V was clipped by 0 bases and J by 0 bases, with 12 bases between them. Germline loops: CDR1 LGHNA, CDR2 YSLEER. There are 16 residues in the CDR3. The CDR3 region has the DNA TGCGCCAGCAGCCAAGATAGTCGGCAGAGCTCCTACGAGCAGTACTTC. It specifies CASSQDSRQSSYEQYF.

V is TRBV18 and J is TRBJ1-5; TRBD1 agrees at 11 bases. This CDR3 spans 16 amino acids. V shed 5 bases, J shed 4 bases, and the junction held 7 bases outside the gene matches. Germline CDR1 reads KGHSH; CDR2 reads LQKENI. CDR3 sequence (DNA): TGTGCCAGCTCAACCCGGACAGGGGGCCTAAATCAGCCCCAGCATTTT. This translates into CASSTRTGGLNQPQHF.

The chain links TRBV19 to TRBJ2-1; the D gene is possibly TRBD1 (5 bases). Germline V lookup: CDR1 LNHDA, CDR2 SQIVND (reference sequence). The germline V and J ends were trimmed by 2 bases and 2 bases, with 10 bases remaining between them. The CDR3 runs to 15 residues. The CDR3 loop reads CASSITAGPYNEQFF. CDR3 in DNA: TGTGCCAGTAGTATAACGGCAGGGCCCTACAATGAGCAGTTCTTC.

This clone was detected only a few times. The J gene is TRBJ1-1, the V gene TRBV6-1, with 9 bases fitting TRBD1. The CDR3 has 15 residues. CDR1 and CDR2 from the germline V gene are MNHNS and SASEGT. V trimming: 5 bases; J trimming: 4 bases; junction bases outside the gene matches: 8. CDR3: CASSFIPGQGTEAFF. CDR3 in DNA: TGTGCCAGCAGTTTCATTCCGGGACAGGGCACTGAAGCTTTCTTT.

This clone was seen only once. The gene calls are TRBV27 and TRBJ2-7, with TRBD1 matching over 11 bases. Germline V lookup: CDR1 MNHEY, CDR2 SMNVEV (reference sequence). The length of the CDR3 is 17 residues. J was trimmed by 4 bases and V by 2 bases; bases with no gene match: 10. This CDR3 reads CASSLRPGQGGSYEQYF. CDR3 in DNA: TGTGCCAGCAGTTTACGGCCGGGACAGGGGGGGTCTTACGAGCAGTACTTC.

This clone was detected ten times or more. This chain connects TRBV10-3 to TRBJ1-1; D possibly corresponds to TRBD1 (5 bases). V lost 4 bases, J lost 0 bases, and 6 bases lay in between. CDR3 length equals 13 residues. CDR1 is ENHRY and CDR2 is SYGVKD in the germline V gene. CDR3 region: CAISGQLNTEAFF. CDR3 DNA sequence: TGTGCCATCAGTGGACAGCTGAACACTGAAGCTTTCTTT.

CDR3 DNA sequence: TGTGCCACCCTGGACTACCGCCGCACAGATACGCAGTATTTT. Translated, it gives CATLDYRRTDTQYF. The V gene is TRBV6-5, the J gene TRBJ2-3, with TRBD2 as a possible D gene (6 bases). Between the trimmed V and J ends, which lost 10 bases and 1 base, there was a span of 15 bases. The CDR3 runs to 14 residues. The germline CDR1 and CDR2 sequences are MNHEY and SVGAGI.

The chain carries TRBV15 and TRBJ2-5; D unclear. V shed 1 base and J shed 5 bases, with 14 bases lying between them. CDR3 length equals 15 residues. CDR1 and CDR2 from the germline V gene are LNHNV and YYDKDF (reference sequence). The DNA of the CDR3 is TGTGCCACCAGCAGAGGTCCGGGTCACGGGGAGACCCAGTACTTC. Translation: CATSRGPGHGETQYF.

This clone showed up just a few times. This chain uses TRBV19 with TRBJ2-7; 10 positions match TRBD1. This CDR3 spans 14 amino acids. CDR1 is LNHDA, CDR2 SQIVND, per germline (reference sequence). Trimming removed 9 bases from V and 4 bases from J; junction bases left unmatched: 9. As DNA, the CDR3 is TGTGCCAGCTCGTCCGGGACAGGGGTATACGAGCAGTACTTC. It specifies CASSSGTGVYEQYF.

This chain links TRBV5-1 with TRBJ2-1; TRBD2 matches 7 bases. Germline CDR1 reads SGHRS; CDR2 reads YFSETQ. The CDR3 is 13 residues long. Germline trimming cut 4 bases from V and 9 bases from J; bases unmatched to any gene: 7. The CDR3 coding sequence is TGCGCCAGCAGCGTAGAACTAGCGCTTGAGCAGTTCTTC. Encoded protein: CASSVELALEQFF.

The J gene is TRBJ1-1, the V gene TRBV29-1, with unresolved D. The V gene's germline CDR1 is SQVTM and CDR2 ANQGSEA. Trimming took 7 bases from V and 3 from J, leaving 3 bases between them. The CDR3 is 9 amino acids. The CDR3 bases are TGCAGCGCTGACACTGAAGCTTTCTTT. Amino acids: CSADTEAFF.

The chain links TRBV29-1 to TRBJ2-5; TRBD1 matches at 10 bases. With 1 base clipped from V and 5 bases from J, the junction kept 10 bases outside the gene matches. The CDR3 has 16 residues. The germline gives CDR1 SQVTM, CDR2 ANQGSEA. CDR3 coding DNA: TGCAGCGTTGAAGCAGGAGGACAGGGGGAATGGGAGACCCAGTACTTC. Its translation is CSVEAGGQGEWETQYF.

This clone turned up a few times. CDR3: CASSRDRSYGYTF. Written as DNA, the CDR3 is TGTGCCAGCTCTAGGGACAGGAGCTATGGCTACACCTTC. This chain joins TRBV6-1 and TRBJ1-2; 8 positions match TRBD1. CDR3 length: 13 amino acids. Germline assignment: CDR1 MNHNS and CDR2 SASEGT. Germline trimming cut 8 bases from V and 4 bases from J; bases unmatched to any gene: 6.

The chain links TRBV28 to TRBJ2-7; D ambiguous. Germline V CDR1 and CDR2: MDHEN, SYDVKM. The V gene lost 1 base and the J gene lost 4 bases, with 5 bases spanning the gap. The CDR3 is made up of 12 amino acids. CDR3 sequence (DNA): TGTGCCAGCAGTTTATTGGGTTACGAGCAGTACTTC. Translating gives CASSLLGYEQYF.